The T cell receptor (beta chain) under discussion was sequenced for a study of T cell responses to AZD1222 COVID-19 vaccine. Findings and limits, study-wide: Clonal diversity may have been underestimated in mostly white British donors.

Between the trimmed V and J ends, which lost 10 bases and 6 bases, there was a span of 36 bases. CDR3 length: 19 amino acids. Germline CDR1 and CDR2: LNHDA and SQIVND (reference sequence). A word on this clone: Its antigen remains unidentified.

Sequenced by immunoSEQ multiplex PCR; TCRdb stores in-frame clones only, minus some. Among around 110,000 clones listed, about 92% were seen once. The clonotype was recovered from an adult in good health. The sequences come from peripheral blood, collected on day 0 of AZD1222 vaccination. V usage is TRBV19 and J usage is TRBJ1-2; maybe TRBD1 (6 bases). For the CDR3, the DNA is TGTGCCACCTCGGGAGGGGGGAGGACAGTGGCTAAGTTGACGAATGGCTACACCTTC. Protein sequence: CATSGGGRTVAKLTNGYTF.